This T cell receptor (beta chain) originates from a study of T-cell memory formation after mild COVID-19. TCRdb fed the 5' RACE reads into MiXCR, producing one record per CDR3 protein. The sample holds 250,000 to 350,000 distinct CDR3 sequences, approximately 16% seen once. This clonotype was detected only a few times. The sequenced material came from PBMCs or a T cell subset sorted from them (not recorded which). The source of this sequence is a man between 18 and 29 years old who had mild COVID-19 (a few samples of this study predate the infection). Cell type and time point are not known.

Here the CDR3 DNA reads TGTGCCAGCAACGTCATCGCGTCTTATAGCAATCAGCCCCAGCATTTT. Amino acids: CASNVIASYSNQPQHF. This chain uses TRBV11-2 with TRBJ1-5, with D unclear. CDR1 and CDR2 (germline): SGHAT, FQNNGV. The CDR3 has 16 residues. V was pared by 7 bases and J by 0 bases, with 16 bases between.